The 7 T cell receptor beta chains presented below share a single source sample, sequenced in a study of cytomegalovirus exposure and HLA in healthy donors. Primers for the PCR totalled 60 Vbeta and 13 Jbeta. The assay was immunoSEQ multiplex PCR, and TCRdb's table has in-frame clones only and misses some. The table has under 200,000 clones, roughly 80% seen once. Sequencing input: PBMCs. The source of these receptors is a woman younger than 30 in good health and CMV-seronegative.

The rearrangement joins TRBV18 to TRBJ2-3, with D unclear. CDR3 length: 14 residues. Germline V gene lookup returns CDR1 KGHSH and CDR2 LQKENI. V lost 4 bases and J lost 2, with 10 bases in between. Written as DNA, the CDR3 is TGTGCCAGCTCACGGTCCTCTATCACAGATACGCAGTATTTT. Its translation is CASSRSSITDTQYF.

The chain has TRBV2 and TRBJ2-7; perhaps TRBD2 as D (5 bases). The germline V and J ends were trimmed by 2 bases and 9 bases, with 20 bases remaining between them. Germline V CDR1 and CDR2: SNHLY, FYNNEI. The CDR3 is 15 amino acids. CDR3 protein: CASSELVNGEGRQYF. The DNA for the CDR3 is TGTGCCAGCAGTGAACTGGTTAATGGAGAAGGGAGGCAGTACTTC.

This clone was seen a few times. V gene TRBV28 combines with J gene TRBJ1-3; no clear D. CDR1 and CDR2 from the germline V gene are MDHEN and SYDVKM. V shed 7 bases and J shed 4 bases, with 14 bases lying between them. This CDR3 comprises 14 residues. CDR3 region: CASTRGRAGNTIYF. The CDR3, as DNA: TGTGCCAGCACCCGAGGGAGGGCCGGAAACACCATATATTTT.

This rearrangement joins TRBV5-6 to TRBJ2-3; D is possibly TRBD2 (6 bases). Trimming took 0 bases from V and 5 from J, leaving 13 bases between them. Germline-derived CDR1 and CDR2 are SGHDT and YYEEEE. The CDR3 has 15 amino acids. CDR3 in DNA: TGTGCCAGCAGCTTGGTAGGGTCTAGCGAAGATACGCAGTATTTT. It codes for CASSLVGSSEDTQYF.

The CDR3 region has the DNA TGCAGCGTTGAAGGGACAGGCTACGAGCAGTACTTC. Translated: CSVEGTGYEQYF. This chain joins TRBV29-1 and TRBJ2-7; 7 positions match TRBD1. Unmatched junction bases numbered 0, after V lost 1 base and J lost 3 bases. The CDR3 runs 12 residues. Germline CDR1 and CDR2: SQVTM and ANQGSEA.

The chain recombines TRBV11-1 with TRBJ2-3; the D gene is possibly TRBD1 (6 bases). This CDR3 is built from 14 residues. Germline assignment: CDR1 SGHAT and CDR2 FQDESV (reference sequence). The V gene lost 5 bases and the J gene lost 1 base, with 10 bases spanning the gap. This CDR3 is CASSTRTGTDTQYF. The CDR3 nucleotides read TGTGCCAGCAGCACACGGACAGGCACAGATACGCAGTATTTT. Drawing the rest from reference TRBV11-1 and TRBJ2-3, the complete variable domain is EAEVAQSPRYKITEKSQAVAFWCDPISGHATLYWYRQILGQGPELLVQFQDESVVDDSQLPKDRFSAERLKGVDSTLKIQPAELGDSAMYLCASSTRTGTDTQYFGPGTRLTVL.

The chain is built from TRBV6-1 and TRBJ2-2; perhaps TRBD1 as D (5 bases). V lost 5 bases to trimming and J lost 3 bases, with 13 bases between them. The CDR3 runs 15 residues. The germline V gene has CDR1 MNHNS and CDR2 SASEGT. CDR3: CASSSGLGDTGELFF. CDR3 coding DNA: TGTGCCAGCAGTTCCGGCCTAGGGGACACCGGGGAGCTGTTTTTT.